This T cell receptor (beta chain) originates from a study of T cell responses to AZD1222 COVID-19 vaccine. Comments on this clone: Its target is not known.

Measured with immunoSEQ multiplex PCR; TCRdb has only the in-frame clones, and not every one. In the table there are some 130,000 clones, about 94% of which are singletons. Whole-study results and caveats: Distributed over spike, vaccine-associated CD4 TCRs predominated at 160-218 and 743-854. Donors in the cohort were predominantly white British and more often female, and clonal diversity was possibly underestimated. Repertoires were sampled only after the peak T cell response.

Germline values: CDR1 SNHLY, CDR2 FYNNEI. Trimming cost V 3 bases and J 0 bases, with 12 bases left between them. This CDR3 comprises 16 residues. The sample in question was peripheral blood, obtained on day 0 of AZD1222 vaccination. The receptor comes from an adult in good health. V gene TRBV2 combines with J gene TRBJ2-4; possible D gene TRBD1, 5 bases. CDR3 sequence reads: CASSELGDLAKNIQYF. CDR3 sequence (DNA): TGTGCCAGCAGTGAGTTAGGGGATTTAGCCAAAAACATTCAGTACTTC.